Following are 13 T cell receptor beta chains from one sample sequenced in a study of Graves' ophthalmopathy and Graves' hyperthyroidism. RNA transcripts served as template for amplifying TCR beta CDR3 sequences. HTBI primers were employed in first-round RT-PCR, then a second-round multiplex PCR followed. TCRdb re-derived calls from the multiplex PCR reads in MiXCR, one entry per CDR3 protein. The repertoire has over a million distinct CDR3 sequences, about two fifths of them found once; the top ten carry over 8.5%. Sequencing input: peripheral blood or thyroid tissue (not recorded which). These receptors all stem from an adult man with Graves' hyperthyroidism.

In its sample, this clonotype was seen many times. The V gene is TRBV10-3, the J gene TRBJ2-2; tentative D call: TRBD1 (6 bases). Germline loops: CDR1 ENHRY, CDR2 SYGVKD. The V gene lost 10 bases and the J gene lost 1 base, with 16 bases spanning the gap. The CDR3 is 15 amino acids. CDR3 in DNA: TGTGCCAGCTCCGACAGGCCCCTGAACACCGGGGAGCTGTTTTTT. Translated, it gives CASSDRPLNTGELFF.

Of note for this clonotype: One junction end does not reproduce the germline sequence, and a read error may be involved. The V gene is TRBV5-6, the J gene TRBJ2-7; weak D call: TRBD2 (6 bases). Germline V gene sequence: CDR1 SGHDT, CDR2 YYEEEE. There are 16 residues in the CDR3. The CDR3, as DNA: TGTGTCAGCAGCTACCCTCCCGTGGAGGGTAGCAGGGAGCAGTACTTC. Translating gives CVSSYPPVEGSREQYF.

As to this clonotype: A much larger clone differs from this one at a single base, so this may be a read error. J is TRBJ1-2 and V is TRBV6-5; the D is unclear. This CDR3 comprises 12 residues. Germline V gene data show CDR1 as MNHEY and CDR2 as SVGAGI. The chain's CDR3 is CAGSDHPYGYTF. The CDR3 nucleotides read TGTGCCGGCAGTGACCATCCCTATGGCTACACCTTC.

This sequence joins TRBV6-1 and TRBJ2-5; D is ambiguous. The germline V and J ends were trimmed by 8 bases and 1 base, with 14 bases remaining between them. The CDR3 totals 14 residues. The germline CDR1 and CDR2 sequences are MNHNS and SASEGT. CDR3 coding DNA: TGTGCCAGCTGGGCTGTACGATCCCAAGAGACCCAGTACTTC. It codes for CASWAVRSQETQYF.

The chain employs TRBV7-9 and TRBJ2-7, with a possible D match to TRBD1 (5 bases). Germline CDR1 SEHNR, CDR2 FQNEAQ (reference sequence). This CDR3 has 14 residues. V lost 7 bases to trimming and J lost 2 bases, with 15 bases between them. The CDR3 loop is CASTSPGLTYEQYF. The CDR3, as DNA: TGTGCCAGCACTAGTCCAGGGCTGACCTACGAGCAGTACTTC.

The chain links TRBV19 to TRBJ2-3, with D maybe TRBD2 (5 bases). The CDR3 covers 13 residues. Germline V gene lookup returns CDR1 LNHDA and CDR2 SQIVND (reference sequence). V dropped 11 bases and J dropped 6 bases, with 18 bases sitting between them. This CDR3 is CAARGLLKDTQYF. The CDR3 DNA sequence: TGTGCCGCCCGCGGACTGTTGAAGGATACGCAGTATTTT.

V and J are TRBV6-2 or TRBV6-3 and TRBJ2-7, with TRBD1 matching over 10 bases. The germline CDR1 and CDR2 sequences are MNHEY and SVGEGT. The CDR3 runs to 14 residues. V lost 6 bases, J lost 2 bases, and 4 bases stayed unmatched. The CDR3 protein is CASRKDRGTYEQYF. In DNA form, the CDR3 reads TGTGCCAGCAGAAAGGACAGGGGGACCTACGAGCAGTACTTC.

This clonotype was seen ten or more times. This chain links TRBV25-1 with TRBJ1-1; D is unresolved. Trimming took off 6 bases at V and 7 bases at J, with 12 bases between the two ends. The CDR3 length is 12 residues. The germline CDR1 and CDR2 sequences are MGHDK and SYGVNS. DNA for the CDR3: TGTGCCAGCAGCGAGGGAGGGAGTGAAGCTTTCTTT. Translated, it gives CASSEGGSEAFF.

This chain links TRBV7-9 with TRBJ1-1; 8 bases map to TRBD1. With 8 bases clipped from V and 0 bases from J, the junction kept 8 bases outside the gene matches. In germline, CDR1 is SEHNR, CDR2 FQNEAQ (reference sequence). The CDR3 covers 15 residues. This CDR3 is CASGRDRGLNTEAFF. The CDR3 nucleotides read TGTGCCAGCGGCAGAGACAGGGGACTGAACACTGAAGCTTTCTTT. Full variable domain (remainder filled in from reference TRBV7-9 and TRBJ1-1): DTGVSQNPRHKITKRGQNVTFRCDPISEHNRLYWYRQTLGQGPEFLTYFQNEAQLEKSRLLSDRFSAERPKGSFSTLEIQRTEQGDSAMYLCASGRDRGLNTEAFFGQGTRLTVV.

V usage is TRBV7-2 and J usage is TRBJ2-6; a possible D gene is TRBD1 (7 bases). The V gene's germline CDR1 is SGHTA and CDR2 FQGNSA. The length of the CDR3 is 21 residues. Trimming took 6 bases from V and 3 from J, leaving 30 bases between them. CDR3 in DNA: TGTGCCAGCAGTCGACAGGGAAATCGGGGGCGCGAACTTAGTGGGGCCAACGTCCTGACTTTC. Encoded protein: CASSRQGNRGRELSGANVLTF.

The rearrangement uses TRBV20-1 and TRBJ2-7; weak D call: TRBD2 (6 bases). Trimming stripped 6 bases from V and 2 bases from J, with 17 bases between. Per the germline V gene, CDR1 is DFQATT and CDR2 is SNEGSKA (reference sequence). The CDR3 is 14 amino acids. Here the CDR3 DNA reads TGCAGTGCGCCCCCGGGACTGGGGGCCTACGAGCAGTACTTC. Encoded protein: CSAPPGLGAYEQYF.

The chain has TRBV10-3 and TRBJ1-2; tentatively, D is TRBD1 (5 bases). Trimming left V 6 bases short and J 1 base short, with 24 bases between. There are 18 residues in the CDR3. CDR1 ENHRY and CDR2 SYGVKD come from the germline V gene. In DNA, the CDR3 is TGTGCCATCAGCGGGACTAGCGGGGAGGCAGATTTTAACTATGGCTACACCTTC. Translation gives CAISGTSGEADFNYGYTF.

On this clonotype itself: The limits of the CDR3 on the DNA are not certain, so only TCRdb's listed CDR3 is given. This chain uses TRBV25-1 with TRBJ2-5; the table's D call of TRBD1 was not tested on the DNA. The CDR3 is made up of 17 amino acids, end residues included. Germline V CDR1 and CDR2: MGHDK, SYGVNS. CDR3 sequence reads: CACSARKPQVSAETQYF.